Given below is one T cell receptor beta chain in context. These data are taken from a study of beta chain features in type 1 diabetes. Trimming removed 6 bases from V and 2 bases from J; junction bases left unmatched: 10. This CDR3 spans 16 amino acids. The germline V gene has CDR1 SNHLY and CDR2 FYNNEI. The isolated RNA, all of it, was reverse transcribed, so expressed TCRB transcripts were what got sequenced. Clones were read by immunoSEQ multiplex PCR, and TCRdb kept only the in-frame ones, dropping some. The sample yields approximately 23,000 clones, 60% to 75% seen once. The sequence came from a woman aged 40 to 49 in good health. The rearrangement links TRBV2 to TRBJ2-7; 10 bases are a match to TRBD2. The material sequenced was Tregs from blood. The CDR3, as DNA: TGTGCCAGCAGGGGGGGTGCTAGCGGGAGCACCTACGAGCAGTACTTC. It translates to CASRGGASGSTYEQYF.